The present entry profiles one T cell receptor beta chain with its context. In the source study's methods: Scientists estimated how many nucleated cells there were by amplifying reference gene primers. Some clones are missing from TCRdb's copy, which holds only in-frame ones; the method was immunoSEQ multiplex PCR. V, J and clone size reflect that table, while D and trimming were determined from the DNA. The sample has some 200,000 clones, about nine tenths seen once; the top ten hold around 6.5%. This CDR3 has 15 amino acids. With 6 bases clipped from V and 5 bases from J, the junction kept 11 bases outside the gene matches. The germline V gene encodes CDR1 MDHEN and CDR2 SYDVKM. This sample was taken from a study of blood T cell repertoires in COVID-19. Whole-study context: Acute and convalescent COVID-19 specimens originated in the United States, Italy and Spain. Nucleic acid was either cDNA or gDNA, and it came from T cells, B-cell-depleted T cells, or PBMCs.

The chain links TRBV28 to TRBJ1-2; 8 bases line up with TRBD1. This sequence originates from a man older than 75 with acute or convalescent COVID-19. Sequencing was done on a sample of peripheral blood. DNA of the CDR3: TGTGCCAGCAGCCGCCGGACAGGGCAGGGGTATGGCTACACCTTC. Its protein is CASSRRTGQGYGYTF.